These T cell receptor beta chains were read from a single sample in a study of cytomegalovirus exposure and HLA in healthy donors. Some clones are missing from TCRdb's copy, which holds only in-frame ones; the method was immunoSEQ multiplex PCR. The sample table includes about 150,000 clones. Sample: PBMCs. The receptors were sampled from a woman aged 45-65 years in good health and CMV-seronegative. Each CDR3 is given with its conserved first and last residue. A D gene is named only where the DNA matches it firmly.

>-|TRBV7-2|TRBJ1-5
CASSLLDQPQHF
TGTGCCAGCAGCTTATTAGATCAGCCCCAGCATTTT
>-|TRBV2|TRBJ1-1
CASPRMRENTEAFF
TGTGCCAGCCCGAGAATGAGGGAGAACACTGAAGCTTTCTTT
>TRBD2|TRBV7-3|TRBJ2-1
CASSLLAGDYNEQFF
TGTGCCAGCAGCCTACTAGCGGGGGACTACAATGAGCAGTTCTTC
>TRBD2|TRBV7-6|TRBJ2-5
CASRLSASGSGETQYF
TGTGCCAGCCGTCTATCGGCTAGCGGGAGTGGAGAGACCCAGTACTTC
>-|TRBV18|TRBJ1-5
CASSLGADQPQHF
TGTGCCAGCTCGCTTGGGGCGGATCAGCCCCAGCATTTT
>TRBD1|TRBV18|TRBJ1-1
CASSLLDRGREAFF
TGTGCCAGCTCACTCCTGGACAGGGGGCGGGAAGCTTTCTTT
>-|TRBV5-4|TRBJ2-5
CASSLRGRQPQETQYF
TGTGCCAGCAGCCTCCGAGGGCGTCAACCTCAAGAGACCCAGTACTTC
>-|TRBV5-1|TRBJ2-5
CASSPREGSYQETQYF
TGCGCCAGCAGCCCCAGAGAGGGCTCGTACCAAGAGACCCAGTACTTC
>TRBD1|TRBV5-1|TRBJ2-5
CASSLEGQGAGTQYF
TGCGCCAGCAGCTTGGAGGGACAGGGGGCAGGGACCCAGTACTTC
>-|TRBV5-1|TRBJ1-1
CASSVQGDGTEAFF
TGCGCCAGCAGCGTACAGGGAGACGGCACTGAAGCTTTCTTT
>TRBD1|TRBV7-2|TRBJ1-3
CASSLQGSSGNTIYF
TGTGCCAGCAGCCTACAGGGGAGCTCTGGAAACACCATATATTTT
>-|TRBV11-3|TRBJ2-7
CASSSRGTYEQYF
TGTGCCAGCAGCTCCAGGGGAACCTACGAGCAGTACTTC
>-|TRBV11-2|TRBJ1-4
CASSQGSVREKLFF
TGTGCCAGCAGCCAAGGCAGCGTCCGGGAAAAACTGTTTTTT
>-|TRBV12-5|TRBJ1-4
CASGLFNEKLFF
TGTGCTAGTGGTCTCTTTAATGAAAAACTGTTTTTT
>-|TRBV6-6|TRBJ1-3
CASRQSFSGNTIYF
TGTGCCAGCCGACAGTCTTTCTCTGGAAACACCATATATTTT
>TRBD1|TRBV6-5|TRBJ1-4
CASAWGQKNEKLFF
TGTGCCAGCGCGTGGGGACAGAAAAATGAAAAACTGTTTTTT
>TRBD2|TRBV5-4|TRBJ2-3
CASSLDSGGAYGTQYF
TGTGCCAGCAGCTTGGACAGCGGGGGGGCTTATGGTACGCAGTATTTT
>TRBD2|TRBV28|TRBJ2-7
CASTSFGGTSGSGTDF
TGTGCCAGCACCTCATTTGGGGGGACTAGCGGGAGTGGTACGGACTTC
>TRBD2|TRBV6-5|TRBJ2-3
CASRPSREGPDTQYF
TGTGCCAGCAGGCCTTCGCGGGAGGGCCCAGATACGCAGTATTTT
>TRBD1|TRBV6-5|TRBJ2-7
CASRPGTGFNEQYF
TGTGCCAGCAGACCCGGGACAGGGTTCAACGAGCAGTACTTC
>TRBD1|TRBV30|TRBJ2-5
CAWSVRRDRLTQETQYF
TGTGCCTGGAGTGTACGTAGGGACAGGCTGACCCAAGAGACCCAGTACTTC
>TRBD1|TRBV5-1|TRBJ1-2
CASSFGTGDGYTF
TGCGCCAGCAGCTTCGGGACAGGGGATGGCTACACCTTC
>-|TRBV16|TRBJ2-1
CASSQYDSYNEQFF
TGTGCCAGCAGCCAATACGACAGCTACAATGAGCAGTTCTTC
>-|TRBV9|TRBJ2-5
CASSSPKEEQETQYF
TGTGCCAGCAGCTCCCCCAAAGAGGAGCAAGAGACCCAGTACTTC
>TRBD1|TRBV28|TRBJ1-2
CASSLGPIKGTGGRYGYTF
TGTGCCAGCAGTTTAGGACCCATTAAGGGGACAGGTGGTCGCTATGGCTACACCTTC
>TRBD1|TRBV9|TRBJ1-2
CASSVERSDLEHRGGYTF
TGTGCCAGCAGCGTAGAAAGATCGGACCTGGAACACAGGGGTGGCTACACCTTC
>-|TRBV4-1|TRBJ2-3
CASSQAPGERLRSDTQYF
TGCGCCAGCAGCCAAGCCCCCGGGGAGCGTCTCAGATCAGATACGCAGTATTTT
>-|TRBV5-1|TRBJ2-1
CASRTQGDNEQFF
TGCGCCAGCAGAACACAGGGAGACAATGAGCAGTTCTTC
>TRBD2|TRBV10-2|TRBJ2-1
CATTLAGNMYNEQFF
TGCGCCACCACCTTAGCGGGGAACATGTACAATGAGCAGTTCTTC
>TRBD2|TRBV28|TRBJ2-7
CASSLWTSFDEQYF
TGTGCCAGCAGTCTCTGGACTAGCTTCGACGAGCAGTACTTC
>TRBD1|TRBV5-6|TRBJ1-4
CASSPQGAGEKLFF
TGTGCCAGCAGCCCACAGGGGGCAGGTGAAAAACTGTTTTTT
>-|TRBV30|TRBJ2-3
CAWSDRVTDTQYF
TGTGCCTGGAGTGACAGGGTAACAGATACGCAGTATTTT
>-|TRBV7-2|TRBJ1-4
CASSRGRREKLFF
TGTGCCAGCTCCAGGGGCCGAAGAGAAAAACTGTTTTTT
>-|TRBV15|TRBJ2-1
CATSRDGSKDEQFF
TGTGCCACCAGCAGAGATGGTAGCAAGGATGAGCAGTTCTTC
>-|TRBV9|TRBJ2-5
CASSFRSGETQYF
TGTGCCAGCAGCTTTCGATCCGGAGAGACCCAGTACTTC
>TRBD1|TRBV28|TRBJ2-7
CASRPAGTGVDEQYF
TGTGCCAGCAGACCCGCCGGGACAGGGGTCGACGAGCAGTACTTC
>TRBD1|TRBV19|TRBJ2-7
CASSIVGDRGYEQYF
TGTGCCAGTAGTATAGTGGGGGACAGGGGCTACGAGCAGTACTTC
>-|TRBV6-1|TRBJ1-6
CAIHLGEGESPLHF
TGTGCCATACACCTCGGGGAGGGAGAATCACCCCTCCACTTT
>-|TRBV19|TRBJ2-7
CASSLQGPLVGEQYF
TGTGCCAGTAGTCTACAGGGACCATTAGTGGGCGAGCAGTACTTC
>TRBD2|TRBV4-2|TRBJ2-2
CASSPQREGLENTGELFF
TGTGCCAGCAGCCCGCAGCGGGAGGGCCTGGAGAACACCGGGGAGCTGTTTTTT
>-|TRBV5-6|TRBJ2-5
CASSLELSPGTQYF
TGTGCCAGCAGCTTGGAATTGAGTCCGGGGACCCAGTACTTC
>-|TRBV2|TRBJ1-2
CASSRNWENYGYTF
TGTGCCAGCAGCCGAAACTGGGAGAACTATGGCTACACCTTC
>TRBD1|TRBV5-1|TRBJ2-2
CASSVLGQGHGELFF
TGCGCCAGCAGCGTCCTAGGACAGGGACACGGGGAGCTGTTTTTT
>TRBD2|TRBV19|TRBJ2-6
CASSIEDGRGYSGANVLTF
TGTGCCAGTAGTATAGAAGACGGGAGGGGGTACTCTGGGGCCAACGTCCTGACTTTC
>TRBD2|TRBV9|TRBJ2-3
CASSVGRRGATDTQYF
TGTGCCAGCAGCGTCGGAAGGCGGGGGGCCACAGATACGCAGTATTTT
>-|TRBV13|TRBJ2-3
CASSIGGDTQYF
TGTGCCAGCAGCATCGGAGGAGATACGCAGTATTTT
>TRBD1|TRBV7-2|TRBJ2-4
CASSFRTGLAKNIQYF
TGTGCCAGCAGCTTTCGGACAGGACTAGCCAAAAACATTCAGTACTTC
>-|TRBV2|TRBJ1-1
CASGQQGPSTEAFF
TGTGCCAGCGGACAACAGGGTCCTAGCACTGAAGCTTTCTTT
>-|TRBV30|TRBJ1-6
CAWRTEYSPLHF
TGTGCCTGGAGAACAGAATACTCACCCCTCCACTTT
>-|TRBV5-5|TRBJ2-7
CASSLAPGLSYEQYF
TGTGCCAGCAGCTTGGCACCGGGTCTTTCCTACGAGCAGTACTTC
>-|TRBV19|TRBJ2-7
CASSIGRRIYEQYF
TGTGCCAGTAGTATAGGGAGGAGGATCTACGAGCAGTACTTC
>-|TRBV5-1|TRBJ2-5
CASSPPEGTQYF
TGCGCCAGCAGCCCTCCGGAGGGGACCCAGTACTTC
>-|TRBV18|TRBJ1-4
CASSGGRGEKLFF
TGTGCCAGCTCAGGGGGGAGAGGTGAAAAACTGTTTTTT